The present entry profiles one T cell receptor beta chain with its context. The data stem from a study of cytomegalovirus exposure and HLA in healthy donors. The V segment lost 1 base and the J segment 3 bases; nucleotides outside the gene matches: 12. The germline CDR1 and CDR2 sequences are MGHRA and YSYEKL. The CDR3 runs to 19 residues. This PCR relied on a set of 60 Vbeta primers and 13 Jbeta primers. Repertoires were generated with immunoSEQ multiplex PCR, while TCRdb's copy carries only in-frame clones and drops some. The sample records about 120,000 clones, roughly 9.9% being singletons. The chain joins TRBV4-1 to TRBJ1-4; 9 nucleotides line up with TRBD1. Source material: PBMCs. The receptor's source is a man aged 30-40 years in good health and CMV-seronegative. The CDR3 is CASSQASTGGGGANEKLFF. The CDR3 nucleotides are TGCGCCAGCAGCCAAGCCTCGACAGGGGGTGGGGGGGCTAATGAAAAACTGTTTTTT.